This T cell receptor beta chain comes out of a study of OX40 agonist ivuxolimab in advanced cancers. General study points: The authors did not determine the antigen specificity of the expanded peripheral T cells. Low levels of normalized T-cell clonal expansion also appeared in some nonresponders.

Trimming left V 9 bases short and J 1 base short, with 17 bases between. Germline CDR1 and CDR2: LNHDA and SQIVND (reference sequence). This CDR3 region has 15 residues. Sequencing was performed with immunoSEQ multiplex PCR; in TCRdb, only in-frame clones are kept and a portion is missing. The sample has more than 45,000 clones, about 81% seen once; the top ten hold roughly 7%. Note on this clone: Its antigen is still unknown.

The chain joins TRBV19 to TRBJ2-3, with D perhaps TRBD2 (7 bases). The sequenced sample was CD4+ or CD8+ T cells sorted from blood, obtained in a trial of the OX40 agonist ivuxolimab. The receptor's source is an adult with an advanced solid tumor such as melanoma, head and neck, liver or kidney cancer. CDR3 coding DNA: TGTGCCAGCCGCATGGGGGCGGGAGGCACAGATACGCAGTATTTT. Protein product: CASRMGAGGTDTQYF.